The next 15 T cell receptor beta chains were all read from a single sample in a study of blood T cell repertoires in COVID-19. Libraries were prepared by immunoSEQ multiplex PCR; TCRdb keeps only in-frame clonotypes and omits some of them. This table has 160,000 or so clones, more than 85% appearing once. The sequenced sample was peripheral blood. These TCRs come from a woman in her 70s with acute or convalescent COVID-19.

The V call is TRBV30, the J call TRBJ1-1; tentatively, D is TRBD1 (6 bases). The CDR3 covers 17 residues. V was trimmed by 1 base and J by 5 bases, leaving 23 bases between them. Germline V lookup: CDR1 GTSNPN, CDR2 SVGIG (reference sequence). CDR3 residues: CAWSEYRGGAINTEAFF. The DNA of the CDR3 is TGTGCCTGGAGTGAATACCGTGGGGGGGCGATAAATACTGAAGCTTTCTTT. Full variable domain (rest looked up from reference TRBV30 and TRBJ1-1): SQTIHQWPATLVQPVGSPLSLECTVEGTSNPNLYWYRQAAGRGLQLLFYSVGIGQISSEVPQNLSASRPQDRQFILSSKKLLLSDSGFYLCAWSEYRGGAINTEAFFGQGTRLTVV.

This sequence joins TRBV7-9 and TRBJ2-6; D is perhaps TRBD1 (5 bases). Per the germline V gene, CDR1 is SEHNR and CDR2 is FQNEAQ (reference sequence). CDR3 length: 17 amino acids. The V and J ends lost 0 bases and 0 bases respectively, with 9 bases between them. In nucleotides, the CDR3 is TGTGCCAGCAGCTTAGCTGACAGTACCTCTGGGGCCAACGTCCTGACTTTC. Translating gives CASSLADSTSGANVLTF.

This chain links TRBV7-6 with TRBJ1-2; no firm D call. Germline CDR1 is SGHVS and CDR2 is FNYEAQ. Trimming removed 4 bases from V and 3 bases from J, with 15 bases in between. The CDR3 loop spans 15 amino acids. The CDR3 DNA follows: TGTGCCAGCAGCTCGGGATCCATGGGGTACTATGGCTACACCTTC. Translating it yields CASSSGSMGYYGYTF.

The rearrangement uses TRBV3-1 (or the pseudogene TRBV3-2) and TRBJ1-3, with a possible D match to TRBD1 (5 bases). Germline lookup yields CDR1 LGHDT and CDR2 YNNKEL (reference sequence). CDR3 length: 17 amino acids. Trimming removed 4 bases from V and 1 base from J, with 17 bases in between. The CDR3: CASSLSSQGRSGNTIYF. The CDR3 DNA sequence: TGTGCCAGCAGCCTATCATCTCAGGGCCGGTCTGGAAACACCATATATTTT.

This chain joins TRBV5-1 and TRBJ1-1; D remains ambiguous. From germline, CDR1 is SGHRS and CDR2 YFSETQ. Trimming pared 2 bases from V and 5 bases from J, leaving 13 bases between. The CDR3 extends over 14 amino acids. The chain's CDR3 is CASSFDPGSTEAFF. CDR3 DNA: TGCGCCAGCAGCTTTGACCCGGGTTCGACTGAAGCTTTCTTT.

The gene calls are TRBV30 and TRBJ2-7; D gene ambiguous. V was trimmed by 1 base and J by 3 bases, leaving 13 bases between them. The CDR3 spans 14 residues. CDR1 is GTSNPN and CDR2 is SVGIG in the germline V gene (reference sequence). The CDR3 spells CAWSGPRRFYEQYF. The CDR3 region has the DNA TGTGCCTGGAGTGGCCCTCGGCGGTTCTACGAGCAGTACTTC.

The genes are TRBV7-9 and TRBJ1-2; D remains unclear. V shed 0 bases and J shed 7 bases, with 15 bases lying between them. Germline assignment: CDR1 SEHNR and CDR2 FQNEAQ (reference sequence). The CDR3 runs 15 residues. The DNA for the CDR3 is TGTGCCAGCAGCTTAGCCCTTGGACGAGGGAGTGGCTACACCTTC. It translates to CASSLALGRGSGYTF.

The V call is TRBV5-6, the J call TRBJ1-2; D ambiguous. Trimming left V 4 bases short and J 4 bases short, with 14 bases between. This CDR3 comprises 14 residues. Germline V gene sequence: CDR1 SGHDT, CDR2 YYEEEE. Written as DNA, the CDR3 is TGTGCCAGCAGCCCCGGCAGGACTGTCTATGGCTACACCTTC. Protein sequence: CASSPGRTVYGYTF.

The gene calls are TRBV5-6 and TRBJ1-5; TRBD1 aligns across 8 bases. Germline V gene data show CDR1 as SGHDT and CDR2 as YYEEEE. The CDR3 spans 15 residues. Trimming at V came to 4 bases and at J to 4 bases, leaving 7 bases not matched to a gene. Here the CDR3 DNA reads TGTGCCAGCAGCGCAGGACAGGGAACTAATCAGCCCCAGCATTTT. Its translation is CASSAGQGTNQPQHF.

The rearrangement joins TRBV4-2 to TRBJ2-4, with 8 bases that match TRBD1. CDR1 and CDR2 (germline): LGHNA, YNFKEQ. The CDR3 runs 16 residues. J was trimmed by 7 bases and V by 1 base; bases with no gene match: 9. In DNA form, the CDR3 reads TGTGCCAGCAGCCAAGCACCGCAGGGGGCATGGAACATTCAGTACTTC. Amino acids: CASSQAPQGAWNIQYF.

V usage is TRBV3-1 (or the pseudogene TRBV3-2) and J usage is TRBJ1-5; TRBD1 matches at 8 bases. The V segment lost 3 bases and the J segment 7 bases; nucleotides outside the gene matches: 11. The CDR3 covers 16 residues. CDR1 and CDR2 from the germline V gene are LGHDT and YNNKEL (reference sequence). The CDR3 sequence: CASSHKEGQGQQPQHF. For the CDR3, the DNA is TGTGCCAGCAGCCACAAAGAAGGACAGGGTCAACAGCCCCAGCATTTT.

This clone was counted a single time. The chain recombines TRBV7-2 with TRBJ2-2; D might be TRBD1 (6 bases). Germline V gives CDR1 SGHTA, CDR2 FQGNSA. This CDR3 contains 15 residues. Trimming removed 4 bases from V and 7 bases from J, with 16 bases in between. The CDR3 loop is CASSSHTGYGGELFF. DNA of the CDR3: TGTGCCAGCAGCTCGCATACAGGGTACGGCGGGGAGCTGTTTTTT.

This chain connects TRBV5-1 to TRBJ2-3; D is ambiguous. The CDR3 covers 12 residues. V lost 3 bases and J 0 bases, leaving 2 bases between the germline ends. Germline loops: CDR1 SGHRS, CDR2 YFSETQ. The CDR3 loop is CASSSSTDTQYF. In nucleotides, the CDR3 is TGCGCCAGCAGCTCTAGCACAGATACGCAGTATTTT.

The CDR3 loop is CASSLRLAELTDTQYF. As DNA, the CDR3 is TGTGCCAGCAGCCTCAGACTAGCGGAGCTCACAGATACGCAGTATTTT. J is TRBJ2-3 and V is TRBV3-1 (or the pseudogene TRBV3-2), with TRBD2 matching over 9 bases. Germline lookup yields CDR1 LGHDT and CDR2 YNNKEL (reference sequence). This CDR3 is 16 amino acids long. J was trimmed by 2 bases and V by 4 bases; bases with no gene match: 7.

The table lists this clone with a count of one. The CDR3 region is CASRRNSPYEQYF. The CDR3 DNA reads TGTGCCAGCCGGCGAAACAGCCCCTACGAGCAGTACTTC. V and J are TRBV6-1 and TRBJ2-7; no reliable D call. From germline, CDR1 is MNHNS and CDR2 SASEGT. Trimming cost V 8 bases and J 2 bases, with 13 bases left between them. The CDR3 totals 13 residues.